This note documents a single TCR beta chain sequence. The target antigen is unknown. RNA was extracted with the RNeasy kit, and a quantity of roughly 0.5 to 1 ug was reverse transcribed using random hexamers. The CDR3 of TCR beta was amplified by immunoSEQ multiplex PCR across 54 Vbeta and 13 Jbeta. TCRdb called the immunoSEQ multiplex PCR reads again in MiXCR, with one record for every CDR3 protein. The repertoire holds roughly 100,000 distinct CDR3 sequences, with approximately 94% as singletons. This CDR3 contains 17 residues. The authors carried out high-throughput sequencing of TCR beta. They applied it to CD8+ and CD4+ T cells obtained from blood. These data are taken from a study of CD8 T cells in Susac syndrome. Across the study: Patients with Susac syndrome were therapy-naive, treated with corticosteroids, or treated with intravenous immunoglobulin alone when blood was collected. Whole-study results and caveats: Within total CD8+ repertoires, 15 to 20 Susac-specific public clones were found, and within CD8+ TEMRA repertoires, four or five.

The chain employs TRBV12-2 and TRBJ1-5; the DNA was not compared with TRBD1, the D call given in the table. TRBV12-2 is shown as a pseudogene. Sequencing was performed on CD8+ T cells from PBMCs. This TCR came from a human donor with Susac syndrome. In DNA, the CDR3 is TGTGCAAGTCGCTTAGAAGGCGTCGCGGGGAGCAATCAGCCCCAGCATTTT. This translates into CASRLEGVAGSNQPQHF.